The clone carrying this T cell receptor (beta chain) was seen only a few times. TCRdb redid the calling of the 5' RACE reads with MiXCR, one entry per CDR3 protein. The sample consists of about 240,000 distinct CDR3 sequences, about 10% of them appearing once. Looked up from germline, CDR1 is MNHEY and CDR2 is SMNVEV (reference sequence). The CDR3 totals 15 residues. J gave up 4 bases and V 6 bases, and 6 bases lay outside the gene matches. These data come from a study of CD8 T cells in ankylosing spondylitis. The V gene is TRBV27, the J gene TRBJ2-3, with 11 bases aligning to TRBD1. The clonotype comes from a male donor with ankylosing spondylitis or in good health (not recorded which). The sequenced sample was blood, either unsorted or a sorted T cell fraction (not recorded which). In nucleotides, the CDR3 is TGTGCCAGCAGCTCCGGGACAGGGGGGTCAGATACGCAGTATTTT. This translates into CASSSGTGGSDTQYF.